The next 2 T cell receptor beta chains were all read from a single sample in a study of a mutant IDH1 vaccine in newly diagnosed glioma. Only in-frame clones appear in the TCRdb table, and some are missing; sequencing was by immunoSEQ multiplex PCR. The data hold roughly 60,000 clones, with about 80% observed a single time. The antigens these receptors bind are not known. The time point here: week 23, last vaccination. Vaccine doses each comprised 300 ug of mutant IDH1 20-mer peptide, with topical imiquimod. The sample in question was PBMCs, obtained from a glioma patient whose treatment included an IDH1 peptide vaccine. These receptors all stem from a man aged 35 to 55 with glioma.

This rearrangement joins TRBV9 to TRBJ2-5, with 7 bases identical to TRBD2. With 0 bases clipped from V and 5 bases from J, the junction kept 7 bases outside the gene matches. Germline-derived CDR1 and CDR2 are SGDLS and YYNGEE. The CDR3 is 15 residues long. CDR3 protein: CASSVAGRASETQYF. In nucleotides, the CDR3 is TGTGCCAGCAGCGTAGCGGGGAGGGCCTCGGAGACCCAGTACTTC.

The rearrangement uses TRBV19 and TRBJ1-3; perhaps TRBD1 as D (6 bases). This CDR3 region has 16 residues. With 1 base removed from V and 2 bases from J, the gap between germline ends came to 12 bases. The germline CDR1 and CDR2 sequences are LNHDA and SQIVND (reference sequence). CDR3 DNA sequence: TGTGCCAGTAGTATAGGTGGGACAACAGCTGGAAACACCATATATTTT. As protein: CASSIGGTTAGNTIYF.